This T cell receptor beta chain derives from a study of cytomegalovirus exposure and HLA in healthy donors. About this clone: Its cognate antigen is unknown.

The protocol was immunoSEQ multiplex PCR, while the TCRdb copy is restricted to in-frame clones and leaves out a portion. Among about 220,000 clones listed, 75% to 90% were seen once. These donors were members of the roughly 120-subject validation cohort, a group separate from the roughly 670-subject first cohort. Findings and limits, study-wide: Cytomegalovirus status was reportedly diagnosed by the classifier with high sensitivity and specificity. TCR clusters originating in the first cohort tended to co-occur in the roughly 120 validation repertoires, according to a later analysis.

The source of this sequence is a woman aged 25 to 39 in good health and CMV-seropositive. The sequenced sample was PBMCs.

Written as DNA, the CDR3 is TGTGCCATCAGTGAAGGGGACAGGGAATATGGCTACACCTTC. Translation: CAISEGDREYGYTF. The chain is built from TRBV10-3 and TRBJ1-2, with TRBD1 matching over 9 bases. Germline V CDR1 and CDR2: ENHRY, SYGVKD. CDR3 length: 14 amino acids. Losses at the gene ends were 3 bases for V and 5 bases for J; bases not matched to a gene: 4.